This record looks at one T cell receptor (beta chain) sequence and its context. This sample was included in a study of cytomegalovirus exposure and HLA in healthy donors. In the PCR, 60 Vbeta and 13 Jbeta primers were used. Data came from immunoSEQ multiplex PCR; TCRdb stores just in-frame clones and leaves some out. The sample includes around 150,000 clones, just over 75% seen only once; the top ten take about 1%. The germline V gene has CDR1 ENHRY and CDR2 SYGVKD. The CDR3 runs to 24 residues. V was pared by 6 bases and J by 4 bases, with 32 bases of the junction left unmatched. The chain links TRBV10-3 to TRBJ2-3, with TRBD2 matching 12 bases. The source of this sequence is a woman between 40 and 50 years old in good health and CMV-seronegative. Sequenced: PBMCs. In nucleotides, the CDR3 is TGTGCCATCAGAGCCTCGTCCGGAATAATCAGTCCCCCATCTAGCGGGAGGGCCTCAGATACGCAGTATTTT. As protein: CAIRASSGIISPPSSGRASDTQYF.